This passage covers 13 T cell receptor beta chains from one sample sequenced in a study of prognosis after radiotherapy for stage I lung cancer. Amplification of TCR beta CDR3 from genomic DNA used two-round multiplex PCR. For every TRBV and TRBJ gene, a specific primer was used in first-round PCR. TCRdb called the multiplex PCR reads again in MiXCR, with one record for every CDR3 protein. The table lists about 12,000 distinct CDR3 sequences, around 40% of them singletons. Sequenced material: PBMCs, taken before or after stereotactic body radiation therapy (not recorded which). Receptors originate from a donor over 45 with non-small cell lung cancer.

Comment on this clonotype: Only one base separates this from a far larger clonotype, so it likely reflects a read error. This rearrangement joins TRBV6-5 to TRBJ2-3; the D gene is possibly TRBD2 (6 bases). In germline, CDR1 is MNHEY, CDR2 SVGAGI. This CDR3 contains 15 residues. Between the trimmed V and J ends, which lost 3 bases and 5 bases, there was a span of 15 bases. Written as DNA, the CDR3 is TGTGCCAGCAGTTATTGGCGGGGCCTTGGAGATACGCAGTATTTT. The encoded protein is CASSYWRGLGDTQYF.

This clonotype occurred many times. The CDR3 nucleotides read TGCAGTGTAGGGGGGACAGGGGGGAGCAATCAGCCCCAGCATTTT. Protein product: CSVGGTGGSNQPQHF. V and J are TRBV20-1 and TRBJ1-5; 11 nucleotides line up with TRBD1. This CDR3 is 15 amino acids long. The J segment lost 1 base and the V segment lost 7 bases, leaving 6 bases of the junction unmatched. Looked up from germline, CDR1 is DFQATT and CDR2 is SNEGSKA (reference sequence).

The sample holds many counts of this clonotype. The chain joins TRBV5-6 to TRBJ2-1, with D possibly TRBD2 on 5 matching bases. This CDR3 spans 15 amino acids. The germline V and J ends were trimmed by 2 bases and 0 bases, with 9 bases remaining between them. Germline V CDR1 and CDR2: SGHDT, YYEEEE. The CDR3 spells CASSLGLGSYNEQFF. Here the CDR3 DNA reads TGTGCCAGCAGCTTAGGACTCGGCTCCTACAATGAGCAGTTCTTC.

The chain recombines TRBV28 with TRBJ1-2; D is undetermined. The CDR3 loop spans 12 amino acids. CDR1 and CDR2 from the germline V gene are MDHEN and SYDVKM. V was pared by 8 bases and J by 5 bases, with 12 bases between. The CDR3 DNA is TGTGCCAGCGGCCATCGAAGGTATGGCTACACCTTC. This sequence encodes CASGHRRYGYTF.

This clonotype occurred many times. This chain connects TRBV7-6 to TRBJ2-3; the match to TRBD1 covers 7 bases. The V gene end was trimmed by 4 bases and the J gene end by 6 bases; junction bases not matched to a gene: 16. Germline V gives CDR1 SGHVS, CDR2 FNYEAQ. The CDR3 runs to 17 residues. The CDR3 protein is CASSSTTLTGFYDTQYF. CDR3 DNA sequence: TGTGCCAGCAGCTCCACAACTCTGACAGGGTTCTATGATACGCAGTATTTT.

In its sample, this clonotype was seen many times. It may be a read error: a sequence one base away is much more abundant. The V and J genes are TRBV6-2 or TRBV6-3 and TRBJ2-1; D not resolved. Germline V gives CDR1 MNHEY, CDR2 SVGEGT. The CDR3 length is 14 residues. The DNA for the CDR3 is TGTACCAGCAGTTCCTGGACCGTATACAATGAGCAGTTCTTC. Encoded protein: CTSSSWTVYNEQFF.

This chain uses TRBV11-3 with TRBJ2-1, with no clear D. The CDR3 extends over 13 amino acids. Trimming left V 5 bases short and J 9 bases short, with 14 bases between. In germline, CDR1 is SGHNT, CDR2 YENEEA. CDR3 DNA sequence: TGTGCCAGCAGCGCCGGAGACCTCAGTGAGCAGTTCTTC. Encoded protein: CASSAGDLSEQFF.

This clonotype was counted at least ten times. The chain couples TRBV6-1 to TRBJ2-3; 10 nucleotides match TRBD2. Trimming cost V 1 base and J 1 base; bases outside gene matches: 14. The CDR3 consists of 20 residues. Germline-derived CDR1 and CDR2 are MNHNS and SASEGT. In DNA, the CDR3 is TGTGCCAGCAGTGAAGGTCGAGCGGGAGGGCCTTTCGTTGGCACAGATACGCAGTATTTT. It codes for CASSEGRAGGPFVGTDTQYF.

This clonotype is medium-sized. This chain joins TRBV27 and TRBJ2-1; a possible D gene is TRBD1 (6 bases). CDR1 is MNHEY, CDR2 SMNVEV, per germline (reference sequence). Between the trimmed V and J ends, which lost 6 bases and 1 base, there was a span of 16 bases. There are 16 residues in the CDR3. The CDR3 region is CASRLRQASSYNEQFF. The CDR3 region has the DNA TGTGCCAGCAGACTACGACAGGCATCATCCTACAATGAGCAGTTCTTC.

The chain employs TRBV7-3 and TRBJ2-2; TRBD1 aligns across 7 bases. CDR1 is SGHTA, CDR2 FQGTGA, per germline. V shed 5 bases and J 4 bases; nucleotides not matched to a gene: 7. This CDR3 has 15 amino acids. The chain's CDR3 is CASSPDHRGTGELFF. The CDR3 DNA is TGTGCCAGCAGCCCGGATCACAGGGGCACCGGGGAGCTGTTTTTT.

This clonotype was seen repeatedly, ten times or more. The chain carries TRBV11-2 and TRBJ2-3; 9 bases agree with TRBD2. J was trimmed by 6 bases and V by 8 bases; bases with no gene match: 9. Germline V gene sequence: CDR1 SGHAT, CDR2 FQNNGV. The CDR3 consists of 14 residues. Written as DNA, the CDR3 is TGTGCCAGCTCCGGGCGGCGGGGGGGGGATACGCAGTATTTT. It encodes CASSGRRGGDTQYF.

This clonotype came up many times. CDR3 sequence reads: CASSPTGTPAGEQFF. The CDR3 nucleotides read TGTGCCAGCAGCCCCACCGGGACACCAGCCGGTGAGCAGTTCTTC. The V call is TRBV16, the J call TRBJ2-1; tentative D call: TRBD1 (6 bases). The CDR3 length is 15 residues. The V gene's germline CDR1 is KGHSY and CDR2 FQNENV. V was cut by 4 bases and J by 9 bases, with 19 bases left in between.

This clonotype was seen many times. V and J are TRBV7-9 and TRBJ2-7; 7 positions match TRBD1. J was trimmed by 2 bases and V by 4 bases; bases with no gene match: 5. CDR3 length: 14 amino acids. Per germline, CDR1 SEHNR and CDR2 FQNEAQ (reference sequence). The CDR3 loop is CASSSGTATYEQYF. CDR3 DNA: TGTGCCAGCAGCTCTGGGACAGCTACCTACGAGCAGTACTTC.